This record looks at one T cell receptor (beta chain) sequence and its context. Its target is not known. The 5'RACE method, run with constant-segment primers, produced TCR alpha and TCR beta cDNA libraries (carrying sample barcodes and UMIs). TCRdb re-analysed the 5' RACE reads in MiXCR, keeping a single row per CDR3 protein. The table lists approximately 500,000 distinct CDR3 sequences, around 25% of them singletons. This entry belongs to a study of T-cell memory formation after mild COVID-19. Looking at the study overall: Most TCR clusters belonged to a single donor.

Regarding the study as a whole: Day 15 to 85 contracting clones showed balanced CD4/CD8; later expanders leaned CD4+. CD4+ contracting clones lay mainly in CM and EM, CD8+ ones in EMRA.

This CDR3 has 13 residues. Trimming removed 4 bases from V and 5 bases from J, with 9 bases in between. Germline lookup yields CDR1 LGHNT and CDR2 FRNRAP. The TCR originated in an adult woman who had mild COVID-19 (a few samples of this study predate the infection). Cell type and time point are not known. The chain links TRBV12-5 to TRBJ2-1; D may correspond to TRBD1 or TRBD2 (5 bases each). The sample consisted of PBMCs or a T cell subset sorted from them (not recorded which). The CDR3 sequence: CASGWGRNNEQFF. CDR3 nucleotides: TGTGCTAGTGGTTGGGGACGGAACAATGAGCAGTTCTTC.